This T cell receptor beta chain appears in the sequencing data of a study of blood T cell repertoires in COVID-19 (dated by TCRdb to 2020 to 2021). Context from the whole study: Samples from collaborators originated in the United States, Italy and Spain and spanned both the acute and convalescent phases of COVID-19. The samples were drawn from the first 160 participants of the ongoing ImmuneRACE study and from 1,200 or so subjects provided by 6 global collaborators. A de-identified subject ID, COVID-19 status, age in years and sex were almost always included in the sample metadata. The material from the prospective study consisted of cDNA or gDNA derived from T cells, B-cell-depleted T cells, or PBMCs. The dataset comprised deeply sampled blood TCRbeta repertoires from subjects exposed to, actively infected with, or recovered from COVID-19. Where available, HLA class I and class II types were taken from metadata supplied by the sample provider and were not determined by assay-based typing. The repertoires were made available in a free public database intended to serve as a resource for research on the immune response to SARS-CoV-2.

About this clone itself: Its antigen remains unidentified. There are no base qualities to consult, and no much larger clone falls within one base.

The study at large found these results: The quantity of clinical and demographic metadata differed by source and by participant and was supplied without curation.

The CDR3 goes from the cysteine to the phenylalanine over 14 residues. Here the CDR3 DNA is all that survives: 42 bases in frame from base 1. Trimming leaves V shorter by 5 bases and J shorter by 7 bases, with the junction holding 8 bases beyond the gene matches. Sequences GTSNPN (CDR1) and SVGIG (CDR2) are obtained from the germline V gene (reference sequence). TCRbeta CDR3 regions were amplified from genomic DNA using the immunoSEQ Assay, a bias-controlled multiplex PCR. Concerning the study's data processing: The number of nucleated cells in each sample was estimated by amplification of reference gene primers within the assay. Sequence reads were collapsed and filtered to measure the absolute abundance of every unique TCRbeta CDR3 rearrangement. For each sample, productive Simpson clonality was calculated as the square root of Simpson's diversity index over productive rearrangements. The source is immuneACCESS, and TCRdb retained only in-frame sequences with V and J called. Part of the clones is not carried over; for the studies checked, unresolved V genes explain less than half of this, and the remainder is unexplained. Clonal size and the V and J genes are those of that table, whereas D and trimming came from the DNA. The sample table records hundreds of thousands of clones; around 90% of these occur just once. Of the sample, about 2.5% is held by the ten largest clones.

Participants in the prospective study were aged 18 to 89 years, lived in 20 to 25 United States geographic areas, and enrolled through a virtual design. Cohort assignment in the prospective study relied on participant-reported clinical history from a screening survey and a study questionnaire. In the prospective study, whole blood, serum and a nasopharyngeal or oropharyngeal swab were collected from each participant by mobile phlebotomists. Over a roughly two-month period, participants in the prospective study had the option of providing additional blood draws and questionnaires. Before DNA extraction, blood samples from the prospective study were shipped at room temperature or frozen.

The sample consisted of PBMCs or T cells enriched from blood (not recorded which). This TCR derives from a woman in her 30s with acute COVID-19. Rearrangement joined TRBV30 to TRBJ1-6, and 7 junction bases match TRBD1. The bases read TGTGCCTGGGGGGACAGAGGAACAAATTCACCCCTCCACTTT. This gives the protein CAWGDRGTNSPLHF.